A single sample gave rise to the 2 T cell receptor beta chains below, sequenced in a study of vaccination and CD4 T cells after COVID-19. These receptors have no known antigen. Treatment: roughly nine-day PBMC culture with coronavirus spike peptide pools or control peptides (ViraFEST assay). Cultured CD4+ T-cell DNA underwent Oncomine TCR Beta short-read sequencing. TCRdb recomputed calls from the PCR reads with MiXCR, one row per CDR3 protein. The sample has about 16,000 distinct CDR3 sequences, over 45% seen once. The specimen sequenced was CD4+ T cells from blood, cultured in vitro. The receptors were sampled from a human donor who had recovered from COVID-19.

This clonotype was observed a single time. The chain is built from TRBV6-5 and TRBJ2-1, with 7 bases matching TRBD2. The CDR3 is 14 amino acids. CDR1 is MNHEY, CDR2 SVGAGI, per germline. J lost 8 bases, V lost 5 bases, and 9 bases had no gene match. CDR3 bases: TGTGCCAGCAGTAACTTAGCGGGTGGGGATGAGCAGTTCTTC. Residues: CASSNLAGGDEQFF.

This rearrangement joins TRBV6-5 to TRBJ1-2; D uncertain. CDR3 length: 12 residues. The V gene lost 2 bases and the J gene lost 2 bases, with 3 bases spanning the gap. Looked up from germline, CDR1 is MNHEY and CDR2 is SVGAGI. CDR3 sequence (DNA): TGTGCCAGCAGTTACGGGAACTATGGCTACACCTTC. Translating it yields CASSYGNYGYTF.